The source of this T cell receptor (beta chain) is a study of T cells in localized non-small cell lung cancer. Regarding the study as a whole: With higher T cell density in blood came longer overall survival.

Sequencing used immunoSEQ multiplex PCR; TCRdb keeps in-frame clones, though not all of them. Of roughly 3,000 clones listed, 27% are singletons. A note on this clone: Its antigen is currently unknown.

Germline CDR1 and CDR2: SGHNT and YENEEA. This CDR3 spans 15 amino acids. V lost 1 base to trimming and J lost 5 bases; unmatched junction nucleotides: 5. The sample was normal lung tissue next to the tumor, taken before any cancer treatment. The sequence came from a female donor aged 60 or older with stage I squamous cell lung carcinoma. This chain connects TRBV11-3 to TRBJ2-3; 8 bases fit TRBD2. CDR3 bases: TGTGCCAGCAGCTTAGTGGGACTAGTGGGAGATACGCAGTATTTT. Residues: CASSLVGLVGDTQYF.